The sequence of this T cell receptor (beta chain) was determined in a study of early T cells in non-severe SARS-CoV-2 infection (dated by TCRdb to 2020 to 2022). As for the study more broadly: Because TCR sequencing relied on bulk RNA taken from unsorted whole blood, pairing of alpha and beta chains was not possible.

The CDR3 starts with the cysteine, ends with the phenylalanine, and has 15 residues. Only the CDR3 portion is preserved as DNA: 45 bases, with reading frame beginning at the first base. Per the germline V gene (reference sequence), MNHNY is the CDR1 and SVGAGI is the CDR2. Library creation used 5' RACE. Sequencing relied on a NextSeq 500. In the TCR library protocol, unique molecular identifiers were attached to individual cDNA molecules to correct for PCR bias and sequencing error. Both TCR alpha and beta chains were sequenced, and tight co-correlation was observed between alpha and beta sequence abundances in each sample. The authors' pipeline ran thus. Decombinator V4 was used to annotate the V gene, J gene and CDR3 of the TCR sequences. Expanded TCRs were defined as changing significantly between any two time points under a Poisson model with p below 0.0001. TCR abundances were normalised to the total number of TCRs sequenced per sample and expressed as counts per million. MAIT TCRs were defined by TRAV1-2 paired with TRAJ12, TRAJ20 or TRAJ33, and iNKT TCRs by TRAV10 paired with TRAJ18. A search of VDJdb, accessed on 1 November 2021, was run for TCRs annotated to CMV, EBV and SARS-CoV-2, with TCRs annotated for multiple antigens excluded. TCRdb trimmed public reads at Q25 via fastp, called clones via MiXCR and kept in-frame beta chains. Identical CDR3 protein sequences are pooled into one entry, listed with their most common genes and DNA. The V and J calls and clone size come from TCRdb's table, not from the authors' own analysis. A total of approximately 27,000 distinct CDR3 sequences appear in this sample, about 5% of them only once. About 5.2% of the sample is in the top ten clones.

Set within a cohort of healthcare workers in London, UK, this nested case-control study involved weekly PCR testing of nasopharyngeal swabs along with blood sampling. Healthcare workers were recruited between 23 and 31 March 2020, during the week of the UK lockdown, and were followed weekly for up to about 15 weeks. What the authors observed across the whole study: VDJdb matching was skewed toward anti-spike CD8 responses, so virus-specific expansions were likely underestimated and private and CD4 specificities were missed.

This clonotype was found many times. Its antigen specificity is not known. One end of the junction is discordant with germline, which a read error may explain. Recombination connected TRBV6-6 to TRBJ2-7; TRBD1 lines up with 12 middle nucleotides. The receptor's source is an adult who was a healthcare worker with PCR-confirmed SARS-CoV-2 infection or an uninfected control (not recorded which). The sequencing sample was made of whole blood. The DNA is as follows: TGTGCCAGCAGTTACGGGACAGGGGGCTCCAACGAGCAGTACTTC. Translated, it gives CASSYGTGGSNEQYF.